This T cell receptor beta chain was retrieved from a study of cytomegalovirus exposure and HLA in healthy donors. The PCR made use of 60 Vbeta and 13 Jbeta primers. Sequencing used immunoSEQ multiplex PCR; TCRdb keeps in-frame clones, though not all of them. The table has some 130,000 clones, around 80% seen once; the top ten hold around 6.3%. Sequencing was performed on PBMCs. The clonotype was recovered from a man aged 40-55 years in good health and CMV-seropositive.

The CDR3 here is CASSWTGREGSYNEQFF. As DNA, the CDR3 is TGTGCCAGCAGCTGGACCGGGCGGGAGGGCTCCTACAATGAGCAGTTCTTC. This sequence joins TRBV5-8 and TRBJ2-1; 9 bases map to TRBD2. The germline gives CDR1 SGHTS, CDR2 YDEGEE. V was pared by 3 bases and J by 0 bases, with 7 bases of the junction left unmatched. This CDR3 is 17 amino acids long.